This record concerns one TCR beta chain sequence. It has no known antigen specificity. Per-nucleotide qualities are absent, and no much larger clonotype sits a single base away. The record originates from a study of blood T cell repertoires in COVID-19 (dated by TCRdb to the early 2020s). Background on the whole study: The collaborator samples originated in the United States, Italy and Spain and spanned the acute and convalescent phases of COVID-19. Samples were obtained from the ongoing ImmuneRACE study (first 160 participants) and from 1,254 subjects provided by 6 global collaborators. A de-identified subject ID, COVID-19 status, age in years and sex were almost always included in the sample metadata. The repertoires were released in a freely available public database meant as a resource for research on the immune response to SARS-CoV-2. The prospective study material was composed of cDNA or gDNA derived from T cells, B-cell-depleted T cells, or PBMCs. Deeply sampled blood TCRbeta repertoires from subjects exposed to, actively infected with, or recovered from COVID-19 were included in the dataset. Where available, HLA class I and class II types were taken from metadata supplied by the sample provider and were not determined by assay-based typing.

Based on the germline V gene, the CDR1 and CDR2 sequences are SGHVS and FQNEAQ. The CDR3 spans 14 residues, from the cysteine through the phenylalanine. Of all the DNA, just the CDR3 is kept, 42 bases in frame from base 1. V is pared back by 1 base and J by 6 bases, with 12 bases lying between the germline termini. TCRbeta CDR3 regions were amplified from genomic DNA using the immunoSEQ Assay, a bias-controlled multiplex PCR. As for the authors' bioinformatics: The number of nucleated cells in each sample was estimated from the amplification of reference gene primers within the assay. To quantify the absolute abundance of each unique TCRbeta CDR3 rearrangement, sequence reads were collapsed and filtered. Productive Simpson clonality was computed per sample as the square root of Simpson's diversity index over productive rearrangements. TCRdb holds this immuneACCESS table with in-frame rearrangements only. Some clones are missing; in checked studies, unresolved V genes explain under half, and the rest has no known cause. Clone size and the V and J calls come from that table; the DNA yielded D and trimming. A total of about 150,000 clones appear in this sample, roughly nine tenths of them only once. Of the sample, around 16% is held by the ten largest clones.

Overall results and qualifications from the work: How much clinical and demographic metadata was included differed by source and by participant, and the metadata was provided uncurated.

Collaborating institutions collected whole blood in K2EDTA tubes following their own protocols. For TCRbeta analysis, collaborator samples were shipped as frozen whole blood, as isolated PBMCs, or as DNA extracted from either sample type. The sequenced sample consisted of peripheral blood. Recombination linked TRBV7-8 to TRBJ1-1; the D gene cannot be resolved reliably. The clonotype was recovered from a middle-aged woman with acute or convalescent COVID-19. The nucleotide sequence reads as follows: TGTGCCAGCAGCTTAGAGGTACAGATACCTGAAGCTTTCTTT. This is translated as CASSLEVQIPEAFF.